These T cell receptor beta chains were read from a single sample in a study of OX40 agonist ivuxolimab in advanced cancers. Libraries were prepared by immunoSEQ multiplex PCR; TCRdb keeps only in-frame clonotypes and omits some of them. The sample consists of about 18,000 clones, about three quarters of them appearing once. Material: CD4+ or CD8+ T cells sorted from blood, obtained in a trial of the OX40 agonist ivuxolimab. The receptor set was obtained from an adult with an advanced solid tumor such as melanoma, head and neck, liver or kidney cancer. Both conserved end residues are part of each CDR3. Fields, in order: CDR3 DNA, CDR3 protein, D gene, clone size, V gene, J gene. A D gene is named only where the DNA matches it firmly. Rows may omit the clone size; those that give it use once, few, many or a size class.

TGTGCCAGCAGCCTGGGGATCAGGACCCAGTACTTC,CASSLGIRTQYF,NA,medium-sized,TRBV28,TRBJ2-5
TGTGCCAGCAGCCCGACAGGGGGTGAGACCCAGTACTTC,CASSPTGGETQYF,TRBD1,NA,TRBV5-6,TRBJ2-5
TGTGCCAGCACCTGGACAGGGACTAGCTCACCCCTCCACTTT,CASTWTGTSSPLHF,TRBD1,NA,TRBV28,TRBJ1-6
TGTGCCAGCAGCGGGGACCCAGCCAACGAGCAGTACTTC,CASSGDPANEQYF,NA,once,TRBV13,TRBJ2-7
TGTGCCAGCATGCCGGGACAGGGCTACACAGATACGCAGTATTTT,CASMPGQGYTDTQYF,TRBD1,NA,TRBV6-5,TRBJ2-3
TGCGCCAGCAGCCAAGATCAGCGCGGGAGTAGATACGAGCAGTACTTC,CASSQDQRGSRYEQYF,TRBD2,NA,TRBV4-1,TRBJ2-7
TGTGCCAGCAGTCCTGAGGGCCTAGGTGGCTATGGCTACACCTTC,CASSPEGLGGYGYTF,NA,NA,TRBV28,TRBJ1-2
TGTGCCAGCAGCGTAGGGGACGGGGCGTCGAGAGAGACCCAGTACTTC,CASSVGDGASRETQYF,NA,NA,TRBV5-4,TRBJ2-5
TGTGCCACTCAGGACAGGGGGCCATTAGATACGCAGTATTTT,CATQDRGPLDTQYF,TRBD1,NA,TRBV19,TRBJ2-3
TGTGCCAGCAGTTTATTCATGTACTCGGGACAGGGGGACTCTGGAAACACCATATATTTT,CASSLFMYSGQGDSGNTIYF,TRBD1,NA,TRBV28,TRBJ1-3
TGTGCCAGCAGTCTGCGGAGCAATCAGCCCCAGCATTTT,CASSLRSNQPQHF,NA,NA,TRBV27,TRBJ1-5
TGTGCCAGCAGCTTCGCGACAGGTCGAACCTACGAGCAGTACTTC,CASSFATGRTYEQYF,NA,NA,TRBV11-2,TRBJ2-7
TGCAGCGTTGAACAGCGGGAGGTCACAGATACGCAGTATTTT,CSVEQREVTDTQYF,TRBD2,few,TRBV29-1,TRBJ2-3
TGTGCCAGCAGCGACCAGCGGGAGGGCCCTCCCTACAATGAGCAGTTCTTC,CASSDQREGPPYNEQFF,TRBD2,few,TRBV9,TRBJ2-1
TGTGCCAGTAGTGGGACAACAGATACGCAGTATTTT,CASSGTTDTQYF,NA,few,TRBV19,TRBJ2-3
TGTGCCAGCAGCCAAGATACAGGAGCCGGGGAGCTGTTTTTT,CASSQDTGAGELFF,NA,NA,TRBV4-2,TRBJ2-2
TGTGCCAGCAGCCAAGATTCCAGCGGCCGCGATACGCAGTATTTT,CASSQDSSGRDTQYF,NA,NA,TRBV14,TRBJ2-3
TGTGCCAGCAGTTATAATACAGGGACGAACACTGAAGCTTTCTTT,CASSYNTGTNTEAFF,NA,NA,TRBV6-6,TRBJ1-1
TGTGCCAGCTCACTAGCGGGAGACACCACAGATACGCAGTATTTT,CASSLAGDTTDTQYF,TRBD2,NA,TRBV18,TRBJ2-3
TGTGCCAGCGAAGGACAGACTGAAGCTTTCTTT,CASEGQTEAFF,NA,NA,TRBV6-1,TRBJ1-1
TGTGCCAGCAGCTTATCCGGGGACTGGTCCACAGATACGCAGTATTTT,CASSLSGDWSTDTQYF,NA,NA,TRBV11-2,TRBJ2-3
TGTGCCAGCAGTGAGGACAGAGCTAACTATGGCTACACCTTC,CASSEDRANYGYTF,NA,NA,TRBV2,TRBJ1-2
TGCGCCAGCAGCCCAGGACAGGGAAATTCACCCCTCCACTTT,CASSPGQGNSPLHF,TRBD1,NA,TRBV4-3,TRBJ1-6
TGTGCCATCAGCGACGGTCCGACTAGCGGGAGATGGGATACGCAGTATTTT,CAISDGPTSGRWDTQYF,TRBD2,NA,TRBV10-3,TRBJ2-3
TGTGCCAGCAGCCTCGACTCTACAGCCTACGAGCAGTACTTC,CASSLDSTAYEQYF,NA,NA,TRBV11-2,TRBJ2-7
TGTGCCAGCAGCTTAGAAGGGGGCGGGCTTAATTCACCCCTCCACTTT,CASSLEGGGLNSPLHF,TRBD1,NA,TRBV7-2,TRBJ1-6
TGTGCCATCAGTTCCCGAGACGGACAGGGCGACAATGAGCAGTTCTTC,CAISSRDGQGDNEQFF,TRBD1,NA,TRBV6-5,TRBJ2-1
TGTGCCGTCGGGGGGGAGGAGACCCAGTACTTC,CAVGGEETQYF,TRBD2,medium-sized,TRBV27,TRBJ2-5
TGTGCCAGTAGTATAGTGCACAGGGTAGGAGAGACCCAGTACTTC,CASSIVHRVGETQYF,NA,NA,TRBV19,TRBJ2-5
TGTGCCAGCTGGGGGCTAGCGGGGGATGAGGGAATCTATGAGCAGTTCTTC,CASWGLAGDEGIYEQFF,TRBD2,once,TRBV27,TRBJ2-1